Shown below are 30 T cell receptor beta chains from a single sample sequenced in a study of cytomegalovirus exposure and HLA in healthy donors. PCR primers comprised 60 Vbeta and 13 Jbeta primers. Clones were sequenced by immunoSEQ multiplex PCR, and TCRdb holds only the in-frame ones, with some missing. This sample has approximately 150,000 clones, with about 80% found just once. The source material was PBMCs. These receptors all come from a man aged 18 to 29 in good health and CMV-seronegative.

The V call is TRBV6-5, the J call TRBJ2-3, with a possible D match to TRBD2 (6 bases). Looked up from germline, CDR1 is MNHEY and CDR2 is SVGAGI. V was clipped by 11 bases and J by 3 bases, with 15 bases between them. The CDR3 consists of 13 residues. CDR3 loop: CACRRGGTDTQYF. CDR3 sequence (DNA): TGTGCCTGTCGGAGGGGAGGAACAGATACGCAGTATTTT.

This clone showed up just once. The V and J genes are TRBV7-2 and TRBJ2-7; 9 nucleotides match TRBD1. The length of the CDR3 is 15 residues. Germline V gene sequence: CDR1 SGHTA, CDR2 FQGNSA. V shed 2 bases, J shed 3 bases, and the junction held 5 bases outside the gene matches. The CDR3 sequence is CASSLPRDRDYEQYF. CDR3 in DNA: TGTGCCAGCAGCTTACCCCGGGACAGGGACTACGAGCAGTACTTC.

This clone appeared once. This chain links TRBV27 with TRBJ2-5, with a tentative D call TRBD2 (5 bases). Trimming stripped 5 bases from V and 5 bases from J, with 15 bases between. Germline V CDR1 and CDR2: MNHEY, SMNVEV (reference sequence). The CDR3 covers 14 residues. CDR3 DNA sequence: TGTGCCAGCAGTCCACGGAATAGCGCGGAGACCCAGTACTTC. Translation gives CASSPRNSAETQYF.

The chain joins TRBV5-4 to TRBJ1-2; tentatively, D is TRBD1 (5 bases). The CDR3 contains 12 residues. Trimming took off 3 bases at V and 8 bases at J, with 11 bases between the two ends. Germline V gives CDR1 SGHNT, CDR2 YYREEE (reference sequence). CDR3 region: CASSWGGEGYTF. The CDR3 DNA is TGTGCCAGCAGCTGGGGGGGGGAGGGCTACACCTTC.

The rearrangement joins TRBV27 to TRBJ2-2; 10 bases are a match to TRBD1. From germline, CDR1 is MNHEY and CDR2 SMNVEV (reference sequence). The ends lost 7 bases at V and 7 bases at J; junction bases unmatched: 12. The CDR3 has 16 residues. CDR3 sequence reads: CASKFIDRGRGGELFF. In DNA, the CDR3 is TGTGCCAGCAAATTCATCGACAGGGGGCGCGGCGGGGAGCTGTTTTTT.

This clone was counted once. The chain couples TRBV16 to TRBJ1-2; D unresolved. This CDR3 has 12 residues. The germline V and J ends were trimmed by 0 bases and 14 bases, with 13 bases remaining between them. The germline CDR1 and CDR2 sequences are KGHSY and FQNENV. The CDR3 spells CASSQSTVVQTF. For the CDR3, the DNA is TGTGCCAGCAGCCAATCAACAGTGGTTCAGACCTTC. Complete variable domain (other parts from reference TRBV16 and TRBJ1-2): GEEVAQTPKHLVRGEGQKAKLYCAPIKGHSYVFWYQQVLKNEFKFLISFQNENVFDETGMPKERFSAKCLPNSPCSLEIQATKLEDSAVYFCASSQSTVVQTFGSGTRLTVV.

The rearrangement links TRBV9 to TRBJ2-3; D is perhaps TRBD2 (6 bases). V lost 0 bases and J lost 1, with 12 bases in between. The CDR3 has 16 amino acids. Germline CDR1 SGDLS, CDR2 YYNGEE. CDR3 amino acids: CASSVAAGSGTDTQYF. CDR3 bases: TGTGCCAGCAGCGTAGCGGCGGGGTCTGGCACAGATACGCAGTATTTT.

The chain couples TRBV11-3 to TRBJ2-1; the match to TRBD1 covers 8 bases. Germline lookup yields CDR1 SGHNT and CDR2 YENEEA. The CDR3 totals 14 residues. The trim removed 0 bases at V and 10 bases at J, leaving 5 bases unmatched. The CDR3 region is CASSLESGTGEQFF. In DNA, the CDR3 is TGTGCCAGCAGCTTAGAGTCTGGGACAGGAGAGCAGTTCTTC. Full variable domain (rest looked up from reference TRBV11-3 and TRBJ2-1): EAGVVQSPRYKIIEKKQPVAFWCNPISGHNTLYWYLQNLGQGPELLIRYENEEAVDDSQLPKDRFSAERLKGVDSTLKIQPAELGDSAVYLCASSLESGTGEQFFGPGTRLTVL.

The count of this clone is one. This chain connects TRBV6-5 to TRBJ1-2; weak D call: TRBD1 (6 bases). Germline assignment: CDR1 MNHEY and CDR2 SVGAGI. The CDR3 length is 14 residues. Trimming took off 8 bases at V and 4 bases at J, with 17 bases between the two ends. The CDR3 DNA follows: TGTGCCAGCGGGTCTACAGGGTGGGCCTATGGCTACACCTTC. This gives the protein CASGSTGWAYGYTF.

The chain employs TRBV5-1 and TRBJ2-3, with a possible D match to TRBD1 (5 bases). V was clipped by 3 bases and J by 4 bases, with 9 bases between them. CDR1 SGHRS and CDR2 YFSETQ come from the germline V gene. This CDR3 has 13 amino acids. DNA of the CDR3: TGCGCCAGCAGCTACCAAGGGGCAGATACGCAGTATTTT. As protein: CASSYQGADTQYF.

The rearrangement uses TRBV19 and TRBJ1-1; no clear D gene. The CDR3 covers 12 residues. The germline V gene has CDR1 LNHDA and CDR2 SQIVND (reference sequence). Between the trimmed V and J ends, which lost 3 bases and 8 bases, there was a span of 10 bases. CDR3 amino acids: CASSIGLVEAFF. The CDR3 DNA follows: TGTGCCAGTAGTATCGGTCTTGTAGAAGCTTTCTTT.

This clone was seen once. This chain links TRBV7-3 with TRBJ2-2, with 11 bases identical to TRBD2. Unmatched junction bases numbered 0, after V lost 6 bases and J lost 0 bases. Germline V gives CDR1 SGHTA, CDR2 FQGTGA. This CDR3 is built from 15 residues. Written as DNA, the CDR3 is TGTGCCAGCAGACTAGCGGGAGCGAACACCGGGGAGCTGTTTTTT. Protein product: CASRLAGANTGELFF.

V gene TRBV19 combines with J gene TRBJ2-7; 12 bases fit TRBD1. CDR3 length equals 16 residues. Germline lookup yields CDR1 LNHDA and CDR2 SQIVND (reference sequence). V was pared by 2 bases and J by 5 bases, with 7 bases of the junction left unmatched. The CDR3 nucleotides are TGTGCCAGTAGTATACCCGTCGGGACAGGGGGCCACGAGCAGTACTTC. Translation: CASSIPVGTGGHEQYF.

This chain links TRBV19 with TRBJ2-7, with TRBD2 matching 7 bases. The CDR3 runs 15 residues. With 0 bases clipped from V and 2 bases from J, the junction kept 4 bases outside the gene matches. Germline V CDR1 and CDR2: LNHDA, SQIVND (reference sequence). The CDR3 bases are TGTGCCAGTAGTATAGATGCGGGGGAAGCCTACGAGCAGTACTTC. It yields the protein CASSIDAGEAYEQYF.

The CDR3 region has the DNA TGTGCCAGCAGGATAGGGGGCGCGCGAACTGAAGCTTTCTTT. The encoded protein is CASRIGGARTEAFF. This chain links TRBV7-9 with TRBJ1-1; 7 bases are a match to TRBD1. Per the germline V gene, CDR1 is SEHNR and CDR2 is FQNEAQ (reference sequence). V dropped 6 bases and J dropped 5; count of bases not matched to a gene: 9. The CDR3 has 14 amino acids. Full variable domain (outside the CDR3, taken from reference TRBV7-9 and TRBJ1-1): DTGVSQNPRHKITKRGQNVTFRCDPISEHNRLYWYRQTLGQGPEFLTYFQNEAQLEKSRLLSDRFSAERPKGSFSTLEIQRTEQGDSAMYLCASRIGGARTEAFFGQGTRLTVV.

CDR3 DNA: TGTGCCAGCAGCTTTAGACAGGGCCCTAATCAGCCCCAGCATTTT. Translation gives CASSFRQGPNQPQHF. This chain connects TRBV7-2 to TRBJ1-5, with 7 bases lining up with TRBD1. The ends lost 3 bases at V and 4 bases at J; junction bases unmatched: 6. CDR3 size: 15 residues. The V gene's germline CDR1 is SGHTA and CDR2 FQGNSA. The full variable domain, its missing parts supplied by reference TRBV7-2 and TRBJ1-5, is GAGVSQSPSNKVTEKGKDVELRCDPISGHTALYWYRQSLGQGLEFLIYFQGNSAPDKSGLPSDRFSAERTGGSVSTLTIQRTQQEDSAVYLCASSFRQGPNQPQHFGDGTRLSIL.

The chain is built from TRBV2 and TRBJ2-1, with 7 bases that match TRBD2. This CDR3 has 11 amino acids. V trimming: 6 bases; J trimming: 7 bases; junction bases outside the gene matches: 0. From germline, CDR1 is SNHLY and CDR2 FYNNEI. This CDR3 is CASRGGNEQFF. The CDR3 nucleotides are TGTGCCAGCAGGGGGGGGAATGAGCAGTTCTTC.

This clone was picked up one time. The V and J genes are TRBV9 and TRBJ2-3; tentative D call: TRBD1 (6 bases). With 1 base removed from V and 5 bases from J, the gap between germline ends came to 17 bases. The CDR3 is 16 residues long. Looked up from germline, CDR1 is SGDLS and CDR2 is YYNGEE. CDR3 sequence (DNA): TGTGCCAGCAGCGTATATCGAGGGGGATCTAGAGATACGCAGTATTTT. It codes for CASSVYRGGSRDTQYF.

As for this clone: Mismatch with germline at one junction end may stem from a read error. The chain uses TRBV7-7 and TRBJ2-5; D is undetermined. CDR3 size: 15 residues. Germline-derived CDR1 and CDR2 are SSHAT and FNYEAQ (reference sequence). The CDR3 here is CASSPSAALVGTQYF. The CDR3 nucleotides read TGTGCTAGCAGCCCGAGCGCGGCGCTAGTCGGGACCCAGTACTTC.

A few counts support this clone. The gene calls are TRBV10-3 and TRBJ1-1, with 10 bases lining up with TRBD1. The CDR3 is 14 residues long. V shed 6 bases, J shed 4 bases, and the junction held 5 bases outside the gene matches. In germline, CDR1 is ENHRY, CDR2 SYGVKD. In DNA, the CDR3 is TGTGCCATCAGGGGGACAGGGGATACCACTGAAGCTTTCTTT. This encodes CAIRGTGDTTEAFF.

This clone was recorded a few times. This chain joins TRBV7-8 and TRBJ2-5, with TRBD2 matching 8 bases. The CDR3 spans 15 residues. Germline V gene data show CDR1 as SGHVS and CDR2 as FQNEAQ. The ends lost 4 bases at V and 5 bases at J; junction bases unmatched: 9. CDR3 sequence: CASSSGGVFGETQYF. As DNA, the CDR3 is TGTGCCAGCAGCTCCGGGGGGGTTTTCGGGGAGACCCAGTACTTC.

This clone has a single count. J is TRBJ1-2 and V is TRBV7-2; 7 bases are shared with TRBD1. The V gene's germline CDR1 is SGHTA and CDR2 FQGNSA. Trimming took 6 bases from V and 0 from J; bases not matched to a gene: 4. The CDR3 loop spans 14 amino acids. The CDR3 DNA reads as TGTGCCAGCAGACAGGGGTCGGCTAACTATGGCTACACCTTC. Its translation is CASRQGSANYGYTF. Together with reference TRBV7-2 and TRBJ1-2, the CDR3 gives the full variable domain: GAGVSQSPSNKVTEKGKDVELRCDPISGHTALYWYRQSLGQGLEFLIYFQGNSAPDKSGLPSDRFSAERTGGSVSTLTIQRTQQEDSAVYLCASRQGSANYGYTFGSGTRLTVV.

The chain has TRBV14 and TRBJ1-2; maybe TRBD1 (5 bases). Germline assignment: CDR1 SGHDN and CDR2 FVKESK. The CDR3 sequence is 15 residues long. Trimming removed 0 bases at V and 4 bases at J, with 12 bases between. This chain's CDR3 is CASSQDLRTSYGYTF. The CDR3 DNA follows: TGTGCCAGCAGCCAAGATTTGAGGACATCCTATGGCTACACCTTC.

This sequence joins TRBV9 and TRBJ2-1, with TRBD1 matching 7 bases. This CDR3 contains 15 residues. Unmatched junction bases numbered 9, after V lost 4 bases and J lost 5 bases. Germline V lookup: CDR1 SGDLS, CDR2 YYNGEE. The CDR3 coding sequence is TGTGCCAGCAGCACTCGACAGGGTCTCAACAATGAGCAGTTCTTC. It codes for CASSTRQGLNNEQFF.

This chain connects TRBV28 to TRBJ2-2; D is perhaps TRBD2 (5 bases). V lost 3 bases and J lost 4, with 21 bases in between. The length of the CDR3 is 18 residues. Germline V gene sequence: CDR1 MDHEN, CDR2 SYDVKM. The CDR3 region has the DNA TGTGCCAGCAGTTTTCAACAAGTAGTGGGCGGGCGCACCGGGGAGCTGTTTTTT. As protein: CASSFQQVVGGRTGELFF.

The J gene is TRBJ2-7, the V gene TRBV9; TRBD2 agrees at 9 bases. V shed 2 bases and J 8 bases; nucleotides not matched to a gene: 14. The V gene's germline CDR1 is SGDLS and CDR2 YYNGEE. This CDR3 region has 16 residues. CDR3 sequence: CASSVSGTSSMVQQYF. CDR3 DNA sequence: TGTGCCAGCAGCGTCTCCGGGACTAGCAGTATGGTGCAGCAGTACTTC.

The chain joins TRBV7-2 to TRBJ2-7; 8 bases match TRBD2. The junction had 12 bases not matched to a gene; V was cut back by 3 bases and J by 2 bases. The CDR3 extends over 17 amino acids. Per the germline V gene, CDR1 is SGHTA and CDR2 is FQGNSA. CDR3 DNA: TGTGCCAGCAGCTTCGCTTCCGGGACTAGTTCGCCCTACGAGCAGTACTTC. This gives the protein CASSFASGTSSPYEQYF.

The gene calls are TRBV10-1 and TRBJ2-3, with D unclear. V lost 3 bases and J 2 bases, leaving 6 bases between the germline ends. The CDR3 length is 13 residues. Germline-derived CDR1 and CDR2 are WNHNN and SYGVQD (reference sequence). This chain's CDR3 is CASSDFSTDTQYF. CDR3 bases: TGCGCCAGCAGTGATTTCTCCACAGATACGCAGTATTTT.

This CDR3 reads CASGPNTEAFF. CDR3 sequence (DNA): TGTGCCAGCGGGCCGAACACTGAAGCTTTCTTT. The rearrangement uses TRBV28 and TRBJ1-1; D uncertain. The V gene lost 8 bases and the J gene lost 1 base, with 5 bases spanning the gap. The CDR3 has 11 residues. Germline CDR1 MDHEN, CDR2 SYDVKM.

This clone was recorded a few times. The gene calls are TRBV28 and TRBJ2-7, with TRBD1 matching 8 bases. Germline V CDR1 and CDR2: MDHEN, SYDVKM. V shed 6 bases and J 2 bases; nucleotides not matched to a gene: 12. CDR3 length: 16 amino acids. CDR3: CASSLSEDRDPYEQYF. The CDR3 coding sequence is TGTGCCAGCAGCCTCTCCGAGGACAGGGATCCCTACGAGCAGTACTTC.